The clone carrying this T cell receptor beta chain was picked up one time. Antigen: not known. Here immunoSEQ multiplex PCR was the method, and the copy in TCRdb shows in-frame clones only, minus some. The data hold roughly 49,000 clones, with under 90% observed a single time. This specimen comes from a study of memory CD4+ T cells and cytomegalovirus serostatus. Whole-study context: Donors were healthy Belgian adults, 10 or so CMV seropositive and 24 seronegative. Broader study findings: Suggested: most of the CMV-linked TCR signature lies in CD4+ memory cells. Each of roughly 65 CMV-associated TCRbeta sequences occurred in one to five individuals.

Single viable CD3+CD4+CD8-CD45RO+ cells were sorted as the memory CD4+ T cells. Serum IgG to CMV pp150, pp28, p38 and p52 defined serostatus. V gave up 6 bases and J gave up 4 bases; unmatched junction bases: 8. The CDR3 is 16 residues long. Germline-derived CDR1 and CDR2 are LNHDA and SQIVND (reference sequence). Material for sequencing was memory CD4+ T cells from blood. The rearrangement joins TRBV19 to TRBJ2-5, with TRBD2 matching over 13 bases. The receptor comes from an adult in good health and CMV-seronegative. CDR3 DNA: TGTGCCAGTAGCAAATCCGGGACTAGCGGGGTAGAGACCCAGTACTTC. This encodes CASSKSGTSGVETQYF. Filled out from reference TRBV19 and TRBJ2-5, the complete variable domain reads DGGITQSPKYLFRKEGQNVTLSCEQNLNHDAMYWYRQDPGQGLRLIYYSQIVNDFQKGDIAEGYSVSREKKESFPLTVTSAQKNPTAFYLCASSKSGTSGVETQYFGPGTRLLVL.